Each of the 5 T cell receptor beta chains below was sequenced from the same sample in a study of cytotoxic CD8 clonotypes in ibrutinib-treated CLL. The repertoire was sequenced with immunoSEQ multiplex PCR; TCRdb's copy has only in-frame clones and lacks some. Of fewer than 100,000 clones in the sample, around 79% were seen once. The sequences come from PBMCs, collected after 12 months of ibrutinib treatment. The receptors here all came from a human donor with chronic lymphocytic leukemia.

This CDR3 is CASSPPGPGRAFF. DNA of the CDR3: TGTGCCAGCAGTCCCCCAGGGCCCGGACGGGCTTTCTTT. This chain joins TRBV6-5 and TRBJ1-1; possible D gene TRBD1, 5 bases. Germline CDR1 MNHEY, CDR2 SVGAGI. CDR3 length: 13 amino acids. Trimming took off 5 bases at V and 11 bases at J, with 18 bases between the two ends.

V usage is TRBV28 and J usage is TRBJ2-3; D may be TRBD1 (6 bases). The CDR3 contains 13 residues. CDR1 and CDR2 (germline): MDHEN, SYDVKM. V shed 10 bases and J shed 6 bases, with 17 bases lying between them. CDR3 sequence reads: CATSGAVVDTQYF. In nucleotides, the CDR3 is TGTGCCACCTCAGGGGCAGTGGTTGATACGCAGTATTTT.

This chain connects TRBV4-1 to TRBJ2-1; 8 bases map to TRBD2. This CDR3 contains 15 residues. Germline V gene lookup returns CDR1 MGHRA and CDR2 YSYEKL. Losses at the gene ends were 4 bases for V and 5 bases for J; bases not matched to a gene: 7. The CDR3 bases are TGCGCCAGCAGCCCTGAGCTAGCGGGCCACAATGAGCAGTTCTTC. It translates to CASSPELAGHNEQFF.

The gene calls are TRBV18 and TRBJ1-5, with TRBD1 as a possible D gene (6 bases). The CDR3 is 15 amino acids. Germline V gene lookup returns CDR1 KGHSH and CDR2 LQKENI. The V gene lost 5 bases and the J gene lost 5 bases, with 16 bases spanning the gap. The CDR3 coding sequence is TGTGCCAGCTCATCGACGACAGGACTCGATCAGCCCCAGCATTTT. Protein: CASSSTTGLDQPQHF. Together with reference TRBV18 and TRBJ1-5, the CDR3 gives the full variable domain: NAGVMQNPRHLVRRRGQEARLRCSPMKGHSHVYWYRQLPEEGLKFMVYLQKENIIDESGMPKERFSAEFPKEGPSILRIQQVVRGDSAAYFCASSSTTGLDQPQHFGDGTRLSIL.

This rearrangement joins TRBV4-1 to TRBJ2-1, with 7 bases matching TRBD2. V lost 0 bases, J lost 7 bases, and 12 bases stayed unmatched. CDR1 is MGHRA and CDR2 is YSYEKL in the germline V gene. There are 17 residues in the CDR3. The DNA of the CDR3 is TGCGCCAGCAGCCAAGATGTGCGGGCGGGGGTGAGAAATGAGCAGTTCTTC. This sequence encodes CASSQDVRAGVRNEQFF.